This TCR beta chain was found in a study of molecular identifiers for immune sequencing clone quantification. General study results and limits: Highly expanded clone sizes could be underestimated through barcode sharing by identical TCR molecules.

Methods described previously, with TCR primers listed, were used for bulk TCR libraries. TCRdb re-derived calls from the PCR reads in MiXCR, one entry per CDR3 protein. The data contain about 500,000 distinct CDR3 sequences, around 23% of them seen just once; the ten biggest clones take up about 0.75%. Libraries from naive CD8 cells were generated from approximately 20,000 to 1,000,000 sorted cells (with 10%, 30% or 50% RNA). The ends lost 3 bases at V and 5 bases at J; junction bases unmatched: 8. The CDR3 is made up of 15 amino acids. CDR1 is SGHVS and CDR2 is FNYEAQ in the germline V gene. Comment on this clonotype: Antigen: not known. A much larger clone is a single base away; this may be a read error.

Sequenced sample: naive CD8+ T cells from blood, with Jurkat cell RNA spiked in. The subset denotes: FACS-sorted CD8+CD4-CCR7+CD45RA+ naive T cells. The source of this sequence is a human donor in good health. Some libraries in this study had Jurkat cell RNA spiked in. The rearrangement links TRBV7-6 to TRBJ2-5; 8 positions agree with TRBD1. As DNA, the CDR3 is TGTGCCAGCAGCTTCCTCCAGGGGGCTCAGGAGACCCAGTACTTC. This translates into CASSFLQGAQETQYF.